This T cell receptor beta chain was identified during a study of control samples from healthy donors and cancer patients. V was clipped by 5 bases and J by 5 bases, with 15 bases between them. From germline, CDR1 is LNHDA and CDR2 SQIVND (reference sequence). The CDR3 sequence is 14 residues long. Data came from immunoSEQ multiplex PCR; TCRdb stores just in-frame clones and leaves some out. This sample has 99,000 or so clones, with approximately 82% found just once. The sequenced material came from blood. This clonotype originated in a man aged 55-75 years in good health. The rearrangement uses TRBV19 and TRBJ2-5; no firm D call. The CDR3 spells CASSQTVTVETQYF. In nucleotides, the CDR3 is TGTGCCAGTAGTCAAACAGTCACTGTCGAGACCCAGTACTTC.